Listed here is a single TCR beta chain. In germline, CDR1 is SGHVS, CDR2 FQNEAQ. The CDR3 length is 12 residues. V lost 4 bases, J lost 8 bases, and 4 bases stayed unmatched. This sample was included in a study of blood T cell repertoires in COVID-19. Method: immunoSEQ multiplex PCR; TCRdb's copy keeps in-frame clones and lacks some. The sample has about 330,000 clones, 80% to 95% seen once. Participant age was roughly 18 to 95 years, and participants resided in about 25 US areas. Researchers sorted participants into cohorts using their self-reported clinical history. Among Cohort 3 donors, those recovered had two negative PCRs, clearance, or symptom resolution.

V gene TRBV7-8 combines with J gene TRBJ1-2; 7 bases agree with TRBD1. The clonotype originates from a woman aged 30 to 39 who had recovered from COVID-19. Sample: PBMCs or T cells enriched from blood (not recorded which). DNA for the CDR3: TGTGCCAGCAGCTCGATGGACAGGGGCTACACCTTC. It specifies CASSSMDRGYTF.